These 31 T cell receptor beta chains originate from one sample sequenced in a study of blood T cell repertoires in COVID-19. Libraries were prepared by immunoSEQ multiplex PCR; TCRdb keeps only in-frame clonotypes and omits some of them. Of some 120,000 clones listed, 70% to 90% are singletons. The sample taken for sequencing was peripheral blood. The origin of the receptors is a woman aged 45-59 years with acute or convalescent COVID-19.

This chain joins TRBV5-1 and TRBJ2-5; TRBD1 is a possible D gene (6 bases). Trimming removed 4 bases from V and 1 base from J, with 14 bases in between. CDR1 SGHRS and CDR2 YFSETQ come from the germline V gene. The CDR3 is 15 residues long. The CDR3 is CASSGQGTPQETQYF. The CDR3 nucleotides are TGCGCCAGCAGCGGGCAAGGGACACCCCAAGAGACCCAGTACTTC.

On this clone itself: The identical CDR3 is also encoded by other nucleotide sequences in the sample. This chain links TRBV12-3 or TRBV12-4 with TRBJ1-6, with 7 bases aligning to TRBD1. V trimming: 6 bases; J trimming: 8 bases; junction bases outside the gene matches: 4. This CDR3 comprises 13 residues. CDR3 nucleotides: TGTGCCAGCAGGCCAGGGGGAGATTCACCCCTCCACTTT. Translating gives CASRPGGDSPLHF.

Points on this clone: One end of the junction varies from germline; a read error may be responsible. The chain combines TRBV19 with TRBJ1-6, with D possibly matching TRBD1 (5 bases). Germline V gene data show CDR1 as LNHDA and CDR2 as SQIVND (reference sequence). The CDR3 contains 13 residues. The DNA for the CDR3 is TGTGCCAGTGGGGGGTCGGGGTCTTCAGCCCTCCACTTT. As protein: CASGGSGSSALHF.

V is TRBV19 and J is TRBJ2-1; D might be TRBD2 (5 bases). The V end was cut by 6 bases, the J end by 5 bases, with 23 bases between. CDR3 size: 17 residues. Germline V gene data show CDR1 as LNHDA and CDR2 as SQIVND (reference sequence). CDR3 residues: CASSPIHLVRGNNEQFF. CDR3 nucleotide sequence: TGTGCCAGTAGCCCTATACATCTCGTTCGGGGAAACAATGAGCAGTTCTTC.

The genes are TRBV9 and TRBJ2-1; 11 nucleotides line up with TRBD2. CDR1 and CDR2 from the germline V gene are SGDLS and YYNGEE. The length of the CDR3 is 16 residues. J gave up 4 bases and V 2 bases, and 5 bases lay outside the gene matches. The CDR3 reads CASSVASGGFYNEQFF. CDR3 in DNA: TGTGCCAGCAGCGTGGCTAGCGGGGGGTTTTACAATGAGCAGTTCTTC.

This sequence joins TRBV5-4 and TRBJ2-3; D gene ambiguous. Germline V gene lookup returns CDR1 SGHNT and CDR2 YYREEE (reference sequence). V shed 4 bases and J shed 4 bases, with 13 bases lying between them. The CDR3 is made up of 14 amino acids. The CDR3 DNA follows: TGTGCCAGCAGCATTAATCCGGGTGCAGATACGCAGTATTTT. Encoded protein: CASSINPGADTQYF.

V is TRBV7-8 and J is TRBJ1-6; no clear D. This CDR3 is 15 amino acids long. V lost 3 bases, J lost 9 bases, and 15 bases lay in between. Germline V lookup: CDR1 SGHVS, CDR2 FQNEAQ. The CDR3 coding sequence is TGTGCCAGCAGCTTCTCCGGGGTTGATGGTTCACCCCTCCACTTT. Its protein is CASSFSGVDGSPLHF. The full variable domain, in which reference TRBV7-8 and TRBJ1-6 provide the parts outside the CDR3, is GAGVSQSPRYKVAKRGQDVALRCDPISGHVSLFWYQQALGQGPEFLTYFQNEAQLDKSGLPSDRFFAERPEGSVSTLKIQRTQQEDSAVYLCASSFSGVDGSPLHFGNGTRLTVT.

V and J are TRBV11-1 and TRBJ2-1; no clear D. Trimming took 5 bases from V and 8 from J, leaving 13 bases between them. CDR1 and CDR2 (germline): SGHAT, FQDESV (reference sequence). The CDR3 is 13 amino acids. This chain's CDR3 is CASSISPGDEQFF. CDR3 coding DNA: TGTGCCAGCAGCATAAGCCCGGGTGATGAGCAGTTCTTC.

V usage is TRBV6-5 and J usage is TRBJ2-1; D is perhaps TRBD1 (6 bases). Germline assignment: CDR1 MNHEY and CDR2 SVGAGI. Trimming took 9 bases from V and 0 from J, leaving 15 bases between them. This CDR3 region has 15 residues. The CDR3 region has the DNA TGTGCCAGTCTAAAAGCACAGGGCTCCTACAATGAGCAGTTCTTC. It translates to CASLKAQGSYNEQFF.

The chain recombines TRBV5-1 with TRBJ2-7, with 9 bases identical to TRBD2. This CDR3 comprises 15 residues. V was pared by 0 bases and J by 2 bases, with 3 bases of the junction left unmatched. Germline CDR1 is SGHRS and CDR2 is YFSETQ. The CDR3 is CASSLEASGTYEQYF. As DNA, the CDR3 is TGCGCCAGCAGCTTGGAGGCTAGCGGGACCTACGAGCAGTACTTC. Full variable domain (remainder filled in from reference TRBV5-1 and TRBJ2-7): KAGVTQTPRYLIKTRGQQVTLSCSPISGHRSVSWYQQTPGQGLQFLFEYFSETQRNKGNFPGRFSGRQFSNSRSEMNVSTLELGDSALYLCASSLEASGTYEQYFGPGTRLTVT.

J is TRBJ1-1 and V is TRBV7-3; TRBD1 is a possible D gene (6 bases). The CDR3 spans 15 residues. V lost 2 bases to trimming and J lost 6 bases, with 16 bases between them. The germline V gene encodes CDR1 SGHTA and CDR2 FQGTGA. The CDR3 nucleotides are TGTGCCAGCAGCTTACAGCCAACACAGGGTTCTGAAGCTTTCTTT. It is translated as CASSLQPTQGSEAFF.

The CDR3 loop is CATSEKSSGGLTDTQYF. CDR3 nucleotides: TGTGCCACCAGTGAAAAATCTAGCGGGGGCCTCACAGATACGCAGTATTTT. This chain joins TRBV24-1 and TRBJ2-3; 10 positions agree with TRBD2. The germline V gene has CDR1 KGHDR and CDR2 SFDVKD. With 4 bases clipped from V and 2 bases from J, the junction kept 8 bases outside the gene matches. The CDR3 extends over 17 amino acids.

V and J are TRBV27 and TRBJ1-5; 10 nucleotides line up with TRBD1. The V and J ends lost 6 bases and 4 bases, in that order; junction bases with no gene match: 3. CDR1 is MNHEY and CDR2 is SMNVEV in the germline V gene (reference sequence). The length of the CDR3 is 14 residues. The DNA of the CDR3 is TGTGCCAGCAGGACAGGGGGCTGGAATCAGCCCCAGCATTTT. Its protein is CASRTGGWNQPQHF.

This chain's CDR3 is CASGGASSYNEQFF. DNA of the CDR3: TGTGCCAGCGGCGGGGCGAGCTCCTACAATGAGCAGTTCTTC. The chain is built from TRBV28 and TRBJ2-1; D is possibly TRBD2 (6 bases). CDR1 is MDHEN, CDR2 SYDVKM, per germline. V was pared by 8 bases and J by 0 bases, with 11 bases between. The CDR3 sequence is 14 residues long.

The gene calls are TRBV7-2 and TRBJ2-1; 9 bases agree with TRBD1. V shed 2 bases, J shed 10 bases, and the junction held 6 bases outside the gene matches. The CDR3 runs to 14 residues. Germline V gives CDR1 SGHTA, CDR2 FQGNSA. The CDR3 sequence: CASSLSRTGVEQFF. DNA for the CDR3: TGTGCCAGCAGCTTAAGTAGGACAGGGGTCGAGCAGTTCTTC. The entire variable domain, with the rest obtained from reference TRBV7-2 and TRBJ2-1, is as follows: GAGVSQSPSNKVTEKGKDVELRCDPISGHTALYWYRQSLGQGLEFLIYFQGNSAPDKSGLPSDRFSAERTGGSVSTLTIQRTQQEDSAVYLCASSLSRTGVEQFFGPGTRLTVL.

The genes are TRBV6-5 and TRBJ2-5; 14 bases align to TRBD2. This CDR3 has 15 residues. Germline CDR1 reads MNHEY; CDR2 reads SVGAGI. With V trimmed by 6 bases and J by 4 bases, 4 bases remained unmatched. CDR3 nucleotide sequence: TGTGCCAGCAGGCCGGGACTAGCGGGGGCAGAGACCCAGTACTTC. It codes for CASRPGLAGAETQYF.

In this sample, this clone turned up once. The CDR3 bases are TGTGCCAGTACCGGACAGCACTCTGGAAACACCATATATTTT. It codes for CASTGQHSGNTIYF. The gene calls are TRBV19 and TRBJ1-3; weak D call: TRBD1 (6 bases). The CDR3 sequence is 14 residues long. Trimming cost V 7 bases and J 0 bases, with 10 bases left between them. Germline assignment: CDR1 LNHDA and CDR2 SQIVND (reference sequence).

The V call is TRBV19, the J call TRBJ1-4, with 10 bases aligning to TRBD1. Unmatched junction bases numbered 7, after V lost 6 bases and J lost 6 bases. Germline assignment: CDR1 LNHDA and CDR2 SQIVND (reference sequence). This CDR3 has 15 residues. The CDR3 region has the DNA TGTGCCAGTAGAGCGACAGGGGGCTATTATGAAAAACTGTTTTTT. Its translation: CASRATGGYYEKLFF. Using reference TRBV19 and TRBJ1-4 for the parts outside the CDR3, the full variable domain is DGGITQSPKYLFRKEGQNVTLSCEQNLNHDAMYWYRQDPGQGLRLIYYSQIVNDFQKGDIAEGYSVSREKKESFPLTVTSAQKNPTAFYLCASRATGGYYEKLFFGSGTQLSVL.

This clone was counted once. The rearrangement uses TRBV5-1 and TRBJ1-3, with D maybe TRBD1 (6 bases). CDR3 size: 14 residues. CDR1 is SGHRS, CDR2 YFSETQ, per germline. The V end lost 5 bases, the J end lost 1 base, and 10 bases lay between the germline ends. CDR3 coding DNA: TGCGCCAGCAGACCGGACAGATCTGGAAACACCATATATTTT. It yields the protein CASRPDRSGNTIYF. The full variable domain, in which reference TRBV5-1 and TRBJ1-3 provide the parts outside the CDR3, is KAGVTQTPRYLIKTRGQQVTLSCSPISGHRSVSWYQQTPGQGLQFLFEYFSETQRNKGNFPGRFSGRQFSNSRSEMNVSTLELGDSALYLCASRPDRSGNTIYFGEGSWLTVV.

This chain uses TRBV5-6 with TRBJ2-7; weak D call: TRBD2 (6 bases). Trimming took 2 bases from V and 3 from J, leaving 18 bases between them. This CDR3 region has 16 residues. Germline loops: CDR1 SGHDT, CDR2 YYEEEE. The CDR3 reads CASSLSAGTLVYEQYF. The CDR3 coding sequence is TGTGCCAGCAGCTTAAGCGCCGGGACTTTGGTCTACGAGCAGTACTTC. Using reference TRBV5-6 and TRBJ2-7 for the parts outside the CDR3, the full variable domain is DAGVTQSPTHLIKTRGQQVTLRCSPKSGHDTVSWYQQALGQGPQFIFQYYEEEERQRGNFPDRFSGHQFPNYSSELNVNALLLGDSALYLCASSLSAGTLVYEQYFGPGTRLTVT.

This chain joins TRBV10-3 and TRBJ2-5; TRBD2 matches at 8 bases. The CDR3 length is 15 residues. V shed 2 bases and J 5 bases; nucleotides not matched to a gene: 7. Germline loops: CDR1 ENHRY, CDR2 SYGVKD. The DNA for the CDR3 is TGTGCCATCAGTGAGCCGACTAGCGTTGGGGAGACCCAGTACTTC. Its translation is CAISEPTSVGETQYF.

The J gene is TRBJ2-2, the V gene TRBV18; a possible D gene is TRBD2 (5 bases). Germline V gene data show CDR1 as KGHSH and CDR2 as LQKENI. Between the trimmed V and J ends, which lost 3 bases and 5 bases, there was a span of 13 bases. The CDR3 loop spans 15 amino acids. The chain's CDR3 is CASSPFHSGTGELFF. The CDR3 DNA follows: TGTGCCAGCTCACCTTTCCATTCGGGAACCGGGGAGCTGTTTTTT. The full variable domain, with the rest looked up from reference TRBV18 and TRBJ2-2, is NAGVMQNPRHLVRRRGQEARLRCSPMKGHSHVYWYRQLPEEGLKFMVYLQKENIIDESGMPKERFSAEFPKEGPSILRIQQVVRGDSAAYFCASSPFHSGTGELFFGEGSRLTVL.

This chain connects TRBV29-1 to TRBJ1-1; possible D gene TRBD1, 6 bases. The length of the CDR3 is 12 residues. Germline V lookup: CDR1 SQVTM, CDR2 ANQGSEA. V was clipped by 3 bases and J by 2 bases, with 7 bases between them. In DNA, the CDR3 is TGCAGCGTTGAGACAGGCAACACTGAAGCTTTCTTT. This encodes CSVETGNTEAFF.

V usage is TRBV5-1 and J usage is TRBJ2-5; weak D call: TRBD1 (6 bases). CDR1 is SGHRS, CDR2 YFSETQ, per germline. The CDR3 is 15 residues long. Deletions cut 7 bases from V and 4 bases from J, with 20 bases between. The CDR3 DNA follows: TGCGCCAGCTCTGGGGGCCTAGGGGTTTTAGAGACCCAGTACTTC. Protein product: CASSGGLGVLETQYF.

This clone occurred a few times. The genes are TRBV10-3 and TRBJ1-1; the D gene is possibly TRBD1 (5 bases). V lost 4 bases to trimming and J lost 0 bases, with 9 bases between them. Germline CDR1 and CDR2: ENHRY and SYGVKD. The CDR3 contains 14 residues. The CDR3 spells CAISVQGVNTEAFF. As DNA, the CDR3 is TGTGCCATCAGTGTGCAGGGTGTGAACACTGAAGCTTTCTTT.

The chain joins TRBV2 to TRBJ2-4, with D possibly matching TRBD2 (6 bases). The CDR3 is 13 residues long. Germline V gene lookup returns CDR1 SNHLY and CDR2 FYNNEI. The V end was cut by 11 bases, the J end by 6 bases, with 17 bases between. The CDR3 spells CAGTTGTSNIQYF. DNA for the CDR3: TGTGCCGGTACAACCGGGACTTCAAACATTCAGTACTTC.

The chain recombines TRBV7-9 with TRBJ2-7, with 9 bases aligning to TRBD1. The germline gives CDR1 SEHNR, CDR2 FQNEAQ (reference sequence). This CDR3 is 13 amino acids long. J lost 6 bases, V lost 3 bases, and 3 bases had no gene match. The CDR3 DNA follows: TGTGCCAGCAGCTTGACAGGGGGGTTCGAGCAGTACTTC. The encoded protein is CASSLTGGFEQYF.

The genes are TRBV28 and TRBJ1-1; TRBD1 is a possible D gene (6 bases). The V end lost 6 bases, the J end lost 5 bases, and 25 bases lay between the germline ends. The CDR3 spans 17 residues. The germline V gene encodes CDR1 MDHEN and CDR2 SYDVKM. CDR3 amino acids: CASSTQTGYGPGTEAFF. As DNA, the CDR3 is TGTGCCAGCAGCACACAAACAGGGTACGGGCCGGGGACTGAAGCTTTCTTT.

The CDR3 coding sequence is TGCAGTGCTAGTAATTGGCTTGGGGCTGAGAACACTGAAGCTTTCTTT. Protein product: CSASNWLGAENTEAFF. The rearrangement joins TRBV20-1 to TRBJ1-1, with a weak D call TRBD1 (5 bases). Trimming left V 3 bases short and J 1 base short, with 18 bases between. The germline V gene encodes CDR1 DFQATT and CDR2 SNEGSKA (reference sequence). The CDR3 contains 16 residues.

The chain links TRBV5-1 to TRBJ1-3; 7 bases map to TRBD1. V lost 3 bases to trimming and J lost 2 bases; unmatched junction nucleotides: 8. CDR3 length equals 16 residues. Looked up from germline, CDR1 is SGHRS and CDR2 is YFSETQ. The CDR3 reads CASSSIPGTAGNTIYF. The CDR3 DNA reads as TGCGCCAGCAGCTCCATTCCCGGGACAGCTGGAAACACCATATATTTT.

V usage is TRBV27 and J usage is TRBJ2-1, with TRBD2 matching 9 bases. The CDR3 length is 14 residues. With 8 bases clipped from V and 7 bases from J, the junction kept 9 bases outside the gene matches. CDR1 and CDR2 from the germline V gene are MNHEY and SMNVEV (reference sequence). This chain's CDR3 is CASGLAGWVNEQFF. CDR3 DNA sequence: TGTGCCAGCGGGCTAGCGGGGTGGGTGAATGAGCAGTTCTTC.